This T cell receptor beta chain appears in the sequencing data of a study of T cell responses to AZD1222 COVID-19 vaccine. This table comes from immunoSEQ multiplex PCR, and its TCRdb copy is limited to in-frame clones, with some not included. Among 130,000 or so clones listed, about 90% were seen once. Germline V lookup: CDR1 SGHDN, CDR2 FVKESK. V shed 0 bases and J shed 2 bases, with 5 bases lying between them. The CDR3 has 13 amino acids. Findings of the study overall: Donors, mostly white British, included more females; clonal diversity was possibly underestimated.

A word on this clone: Its antigen is not identified.

The material sequenced was peripheral blood, taken on day 0 of AZD1222 vaccination. The receptor was derived from an adult in good health. This chain uses TRBV14 with TRBJ2-7; D is uncertain. The CDR3 DNA reads as TGTGCCAGCAGCCAAGATTTCCCCTACGAGCAGTACTTC. Translation: CASSQDFPYEQYF.